This TCR beta chain appears in the sequencing data of a study of blood T cell repertoires in COVID-19. Study-wide background: Both acute and convalescent COVID-19 samples were obtained from the United States, Italy and Spain. Sample material is recorded as cDNA or gDNA derived from T cells, B-cell-depleted T cells, or PBMCs.

Germline CDR1 reads SGHDT; CDR2 reads YYEEEE. J was trimmed by 5 bases and V by 3 bases; bases with no gene match: 4. This CDR3 has 14 residues. In the source study's methods: How many nucleated cells were present was estimated from reference gene primer amplification. Sequenced by immunoSEQ multiplex PCR; TCRdb stores in-frame clones only, minus some. The DNA gave D and trimming, while V, J and clone size come from that table. This sample has around 280,000 clones, with approximately 84% found just once. Material for sequencing was peripheral blood. The source is a young woman who had recovered from COVID-19. This sequence joins TRBV5-6 and TRBJ2-5, with TRBD2 identical over 10 bases. CDR3 sequence (DNA): TGTGCCAGCAGCTCACTAGCGGGGCTGGAGACCCAGTACTTC. This codes for CASSSLAGLETQYF.